These 15 T cell receptor beta chains originate from one sample sequenced in a study of T cell repertoires in ileal Crohn's disease. Indicated time point: neoterminal ileum biopsy at postoperative endoscopy, about 6 months after surgery. Libraries were prepared by immunoSEQ multiplex PCR; TCRdb keeps only in-frame clonotypes and omits some of them. The table includes roughly 3,900 clones, roughly 78% detected once. Sequences were obtained from ileal tissue. These receptors came from an adult with Crohn's disease.

This clone was picked up a small number of times. This chain uses TRBV13 with TRBJ2-7, with TRBD1 matching 9 bases. J lost 6 bases, V lost 3 bases, and 9 bases had no gene match. CDR1 and CDR2 from the germline V gene are PRHDT and FYEKMQ (reference sequence). CDR3 length: 15 residues. The CDR3, as DNA: TGTGCCAGCAGCTTGTCCGGGACAGGGTTAAGCGAGCAGTACTTC. As protein: CASSLSGTGLSEQYF.

V usage is TRBV5-1 and J usage is TRBJ2-6; perhaps TRBD1 as D (5 bases). Germline V CDR1 and CDR2: SGHRS, YFSETQ. V lost 2 bases, J lost 1 base, and 10 bases lay in between. The CDR3 loop spans 16 amino acids. Written as DNA, the CDR3 is TGCGCCAGCAGCTTCGGACACGAGTCTGGGGCCAACGTCCTGACTTTC. Encoded protein: CASSFGHESGANVLTF. The full variable domain, with the rest looked up from reference TRBV5-1 and TRBJ2-6, is KAGVTQTPRYLIKTRGQQVTLSCSPISGHRSVSWYQQTPGQGLQFLFEYFSETQRNKGNFPGRFSGRQFSNSRSEMNVSTLELGDSALYLCASSFGHESGANVLTFGAGSRLTVL.

The chain carries TRBV29-1 and TRBJ2-5, with TRBD1 matching over 8 bases. The CDR3 totals 15 residues. Germline-derived CDR1 and CDR2 are SQVTM and ANQGSEA. V was clipped by 7 bases and J by 5 bases; unmatched bases: 15. CDR3 bases: TGCAGCGCTGAGCTAAGGGACAGGTATTTGGAGACCCAGTACTTC. As protein: CSAELRDRYLETQYF.

The CDR3 coding sequence is TGTGCCTATAGCGGGGGGTACCAAGAGACCCAGTACTTC. As protein: CAYSGGYQETQYF. The chain uses TRBV6-1 and TRBJ2-5, with 10 bases fitting TRBD2. Per germline, CDR1 MNHNS and CDR2 SASEGT. V lost 11 bases and J lost 0; bases outside the gene matches: 3. The CDR3 consists of 13 residues.

The chain combines TRBV10-2 with TRBJ1-5, with D possibly being TRBD1 (6 bases). Per the germline V gene, CDR1 is WSHSY and CDR2 is SAAADI. The CDR3 runs to 15 residues. V was pared by 3 bases and J by 4 bases, with 13 bases between. CDR3 sequence (DNA): TGCGCCAGCAGTGAAGCGGGGGCAAAAAATCAGCCCCAGCATTTT. It translates to CASSEAGAKNQPQHF.

The gene calls are TRBV6-5 and TRBJ2-1, with TRBD2 identical over 12 bases. The ends lost 4 bases at V and 4 bases at J; junction bases unmatched: 2. Germline CDR1 is MNHEY and CDR2 is SVGAGI. CDR3 length: 15 residues. The CDR3 loop is CASSFTSGGYNEQFF. The CDR3 DNA reads TGTGCCAGCAGTTTTACTAGCGGGGGGTACAATGAGCAGTTCTTC.

The chain employs TRBV5-1 and TRBJ2-7; a possible D gene is TRBD1 (6 bases). From germline, CDR1 is SGHRS and CDR2 YFSETQ. The CDR3 runs 15 residues. The V end was cut by 0 bases, the J end by 4 bases, with 14 bases between. The CDR3 spells CASSLDGQLIYEQYF. The CDR3 region has the DNA TGCGCCAGCAGCTTGGATGGACAGTTAATTTACGAGCAGTACTTC. Full variable domain (missing parts from reference TRBV5-1 and TRBJ2-7): KAGVTQTPRYLIKTRGQQVTLSCSPISGHRSVSWYQQTPGQGLQFLFEYFSETQRNKGNFPGRFSGRQFSNSRSEMNVSTLELGDSALYLCASSLDGQLIYEQYFGPGTRLTVT.

The rearrangement uses TRBV6-4 and TRBJ2-3; 10 positions match TRBD2. This CDR3 contains 15 residues. The germline CDR1 and CDR2 sequences are MRHNA and SNTAGT. Trimming removed 4 bases from V and 1 base from J; junction bases left unmatched: 2. In DNA, the CDR3 is TGTGCCAGCAGTGCCGGGACTAGCGGCACAGATACGCAGTATTTT. Encoded protein: CASSAGTSGTDTQYF.

The J gene is TRBJ1-4, the V gene TRBV11-2; D is perhaps TRBD1 (6 bases). CDR1 and CDR2 (germline): SGHAT, FQNNGV. CDR3 length equals 16 residues. Between the trimmed V and J ends, which lost 2 bases and 0 bases, there was a span of 10 bases. The DNA of the CDR3 is TGTGCCAGCAGCTTATGGGGGCAAGCAACTAATGAAAAACTGTTTTTT. It codes for CASSLWGQATNEKLFF.

The rearrangement joins TRBV5-1 to TRBJ2-3, with D maybe TRBD1 (5 bases). CDR1 and CDR2 from the germline V gene are SGHRS and YFSETQ. The CDR3 sequence is 12 residues long. V lost 5 bases to trimming and J lost 3 bases, with 7 bases between them. Written as DNA, the CDR3 is TGCGCCAGCAGTGACAGTACAGATACGCAGTATTTT. The encoded protein is CASSDSTDTQYF.

This rearrangement joins TRBV6-1 to TRBJ1-6, with a tentative D call TRBD1 (6 bases). The CDR3 covers 14 residues. The V and J ends lost 4 bases and 10 bases respectively, with 14 bases between them. Germline V gene sequence: CDR1 MNHNS, CDR2 SASEGT. The CDR3: CASSGEGEQSPLHF. The CDR3 coding sequence is TGTGCCAGCAGTGGGGAGGGGGAGCAATCACCCCTCCACTTT.

The CDR3 here is CASSLRDRDNSPLHF. The CDR3 DNA sequence: TGTGCCAGCAGCCTCCGGGACAGGGATAATTCACCCCTCCACTTT. V is TRBV9 and J is TRBJ1-6; 9 positions agree with TRBD1. The junction had 4 bases not matched to a gene; V was cut back by 4 bases and J by 5 bases. The germline V gene has CDR1 SGDLS and CDR2 YYNGEE. This CDR3 is 15 amino acids long.

The chain recombines TRBV7-6 with TRBJ1-4, with 10 bases matching TRBD1. This CDR3 is 15 amino acids long. Trimming removed 5 bases from V and 3 bases from J; junction bases left unmatched: 3. CDR1 and CDR2 from the germline V gene are SGHVS and FNYEAQ. As DNA, the CDR3 is TGTGCCAGCAGCCCTGGGACAGGGGCTAATGAAAAACTGTTTTTT. It codes for CASSPGTGANEKLFF.

The genes are TRBV11-3 and TRBJ2-5; D possibly corresponds to TRBD1 (5 bases). Germline CDR1 and CDR2: SGHNT and YENEEA. The V end lost 6 bases, the J end lost 2 bases, and 10 bases lay between the germline ends. The CDR3 runs 13 residues. CDR3 sequence reads: CASSRQGQETQYF. In nucleotides, the CDR3 is TGTGCCAGCAGTCGCCAGGGTCAAGAGACCCAGTACTTC.

The chain couples TRBV10-2 to TRBJ1-1; maybe TRBD1 (5 bases). The CDR3 is made up of 13 amino acids. The germline gives CDR1 WSHSY, CDR2 SAAADI. Trimming left V 9 bases short and J 8 bases short, with 19 bases between. In DNA form, the CDR3 reads TGCGCCAGTAGCCCACAGGCATTGTTGGAAGCTTTCTTT. As protein: CASSPQALLEAFF.